This TCR beta chain was sequenced during a study of cytomegalovirus exposure and HLA in healthy donors listed by TCRdb under 2017. Study-wide context: The 650 to 800 repertoires of the first cohort and the roughly 120 validation repertoires were produced on the same platform, according to a later analysis. The study was designed to test whether signatures of past pathogen exposure could be identified by cataloging public T cell receptors. Along with the roughly 610-subject first cohort, a separate validation cohort of about 110 different subjects was used. High-throughput TCR immunosequencing, statistical association of individual TCRs with disease status, and machine learning were combined to predict cytomegalovirus infection status.

The library was made by the immunoSEQ multiplex PCR assay. The authors' pipeline ran thus. A statistical classification framework was built for diagnosing cytomegalovirus status from the catalog of TCR beta chain sequences. TCRdb took over this immuneACCESS table, retaining in-frame rearrangements with V and J assigned. Such tables are incomplete; in checked studies, under half of the missing clones stem from an unresolved V gene, and the remainder is unexplained. The DNA was the basis for D and trimming; V, J and clone size are from that table. This sample lists approximately 300,000 clones; approximately 90% were detected once. Of the sample, about 0.8% is held by the ten largest clones. Summary of the overall study and its limitations: A few of the identified cytomegalovirus-associated TCR beta chains were confirmed in vitro to be specific for cytomegalovirus antigens. In a later analysis, TCRs clustered in the first cohort were found to also tend to co-occur in the 100 to 150 validation repertoires, with approximately 94% of cluster scores above 0. The study gave a list of over 150 TCR beta chains associated with cytomegalovirus. The validation cohort had no HLA typing available for a later analysis, so co-occurrence within that cohort was assessed over all 110 or so repertoires. It was suggested by the authors that the approach could potentially be generalized to other disease states and immunological phenotypes. Most TCR sequences were observed very rarely across donors, whereas some public TCRs were present in many individuals. The classifier was reported to diagnose cytomegalovirus status with high specificity and sensitivity in both the original and validation cohorts.

For this clone: There is no known antigen for this receptor. Base-call qualities are not available, and no considerably larger clone is one nucleotide away.

The CDR3 runs 15 amino acids, cysteine and phenylalanine included. Of the read, only the CDR3 DNA is kept; its 45 bases are in frame from base 1. As encoded in the germline V gene, CDR1 is SGDLS while CDR2 is YYNGEE. For this chain, trimming is 1 base at the V end and 3 bases at the J end, and the number of junction bases without a gene match is 4. Separate from the approximately 670-subject first cohort, the validation cohort of about 130 subjects was the group to which the donors belonged. The sequenced sample was PBMCs. The receptor was isolated from a woman younger than 30 in good health and CMV-seronegative. Rearrangement joined TRBV9 to TRBJ2-5, with TRBD2 identical over 9 junction bases. The CDR3 reads as follows: CASSVMGLAEETQYF. In nucleotides, the sequence is TGTGCCAGCAGCGTAATGGGACTAGCAGAAGAGACCCAGTACTTC.